This T cell receptor (beta chain) derives from a study of Ad26.COV2.S vaccination and SARS-CoV-2 variants. Study details: Into the muscle, Ad26.COV2.S was dosed once or twice, 56 days apart.

Treatment described: around 19 received Ad26.COV2.S at low or high dose, single or two shots; 5 received placebo; per-sample allocation not given. Sampling happened 63 days after the first vaccine or placebo injection. An adult of 18-55 years in Boston served as donor. Produced via immunoSEQ multiplex PCR; TCRdb's table is partial and in-frame only. The sample carries 350,000 to 400,000 clones, less than 90% recorded once. Regarding the study as a whole: Total responses of T cells may have been underestimated by the analyses of TCR breadth and depth.

On this clone itself: As yet, its antigen is unknown.

Trimming stripped 5 bases from V and 7 bases from J, with 17 bases between. The CDR3 is 15 residues long. Germline values: CDR1 LGHDT, CDR2 YNNKEL (reference sequence). J is TRBJ1-4 and V is TRBV3-1 (or the pseudogene TRBV3-2); maybe TRBD1 (6 bases). The receptor was derived from a person aged 18-65 years who received the Ad26.COV2.S COVID-19 vaccine or a placebo. The sequences come from peripheral blood, collected in a trial of Ad26.COV2.S vaccine versus placebo. DNA of the CDR3: TGTGCCAGCAGCAATACGGGGGGGCTATTTGAAAAACTGTTTTTT. The encoded protein is CASSNTGGLFEKLFF.